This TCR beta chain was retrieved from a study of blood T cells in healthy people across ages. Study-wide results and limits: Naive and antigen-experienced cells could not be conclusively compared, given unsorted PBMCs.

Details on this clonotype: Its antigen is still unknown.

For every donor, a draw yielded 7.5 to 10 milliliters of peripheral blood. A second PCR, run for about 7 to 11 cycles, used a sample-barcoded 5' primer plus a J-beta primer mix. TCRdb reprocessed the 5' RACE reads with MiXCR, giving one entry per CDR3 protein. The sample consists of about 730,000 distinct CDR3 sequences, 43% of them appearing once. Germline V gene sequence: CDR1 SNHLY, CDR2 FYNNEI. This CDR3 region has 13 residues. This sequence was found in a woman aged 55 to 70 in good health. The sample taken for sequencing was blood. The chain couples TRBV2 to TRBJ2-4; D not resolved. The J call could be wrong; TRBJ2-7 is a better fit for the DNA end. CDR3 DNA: TGTGCCAGCAGTGAGGGCAGATTTTACGAGCAGTACTTC. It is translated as CASSEGRFYEQYF.